The clone carrying this T cell receptor beta chain was counted a few times. The antigen remains unidentified. This was a survey-level run. The repertoire was sequenced with immunoSEQ multiplex PCR; TCRdb's copy has only in-frame clones and lacks some. The sample gives 40,000 or so clones, more than 60% of which show up once; less than 0.7% is in the top ten. These data originate in a study of STAT5B mutations in CD4+ large granular lymphocyte leukemia. Whole-study results and caveats: Without HLA matching, higher CD4+ than CD8+ T-LGLL clonality could reflect small sample size. Patient CD4-sorted repertoires stayed more clonal than healthy ones after leukemic-clone removal. No patients shared main leukemic clonotypes, though about 26% appeared at low frequency elsewhere.

The CDR3 has 14 amino acids. The ends lost 5 bases at V and 1 base at J; junction bases unmatched: 1. The V gene's germline CDR1 is SGHRS and CDR2 YFSETQ. The V gene is TRBV5-1, the J gene TRBJ2-2, with 8 bases that match TRBD1. Sequencing input: CD4+ T cells from blood buffy coats. The clonotype comes from a human donor in good health. The CDR3 bases are TGCGCCAGCAGAACAGGGGGGAACACCGGGGAGCTGTTTTTT. Translating gives CASRTGGNTGELFF.